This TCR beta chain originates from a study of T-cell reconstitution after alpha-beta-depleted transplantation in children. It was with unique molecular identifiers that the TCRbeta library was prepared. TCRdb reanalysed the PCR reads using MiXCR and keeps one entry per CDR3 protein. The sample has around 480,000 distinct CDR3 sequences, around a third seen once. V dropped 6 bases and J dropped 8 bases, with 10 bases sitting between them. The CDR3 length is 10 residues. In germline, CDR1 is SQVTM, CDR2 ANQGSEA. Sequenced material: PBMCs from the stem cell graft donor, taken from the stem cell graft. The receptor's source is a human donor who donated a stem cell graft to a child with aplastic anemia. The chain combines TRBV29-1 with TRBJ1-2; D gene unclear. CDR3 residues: CSVSEQGYTF. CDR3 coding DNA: TGCAGCGTGTCCGAGCAAGGCTACACCTTC.